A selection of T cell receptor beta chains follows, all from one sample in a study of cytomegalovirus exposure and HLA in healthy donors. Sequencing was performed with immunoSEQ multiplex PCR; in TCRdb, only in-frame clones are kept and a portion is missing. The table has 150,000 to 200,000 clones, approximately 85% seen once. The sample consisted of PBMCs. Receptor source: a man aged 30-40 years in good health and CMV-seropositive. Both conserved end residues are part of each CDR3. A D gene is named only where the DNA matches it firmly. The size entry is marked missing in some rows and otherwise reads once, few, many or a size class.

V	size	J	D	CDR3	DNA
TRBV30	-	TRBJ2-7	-	CAWSGGQLPPRYF	TGTGCCTGGAGTGGGGGGCAGCTACCCCCTCGGTACTTC
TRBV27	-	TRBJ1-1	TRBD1	CASSSTGVPSEAFF	TGTGCCAGCAGTTCAACAGGGGTACCTTCTGAAGCTTTCTTT
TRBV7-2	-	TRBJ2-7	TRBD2	CASSFRAGDVEQYF	TGTGCCAGCAGCTTTAGAGCGGGAGATGTCGAGCAGTACTTC
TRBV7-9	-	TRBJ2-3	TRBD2	CSSSEGLAGATDTQYF	TGTTCCAGCAGCGAGGGACTAGCGGGAGCCACAGATACGCAGTATTTT
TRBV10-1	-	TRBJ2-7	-	CASSRQRPYEQYF	TGCGCCAGCAGCCGACAACGCCCCTACGAGCAGTACTTC
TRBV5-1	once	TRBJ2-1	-	CASSLVRRDNEQFF	TGCGCCAGCAGCTTGGTAAGACGGGACAATGAGCAGTTCTTC
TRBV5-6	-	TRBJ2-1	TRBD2	CASSLEGLAGVEQFF	TGTGCCAGCAGCTTGGAAGGGCTAGCGGGAGTTGAGCAGTTCTTC
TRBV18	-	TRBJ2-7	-	CASSLTTGYEQYF	TGTGCCAGCTCACTAACGACAGGCTACGAGCAGTACTTC
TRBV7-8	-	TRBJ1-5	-	CASSLYSDNQPQHF	TGTGCCAGCAGCCTTTACAGTGACAATCAGCCCCAGCATTTT
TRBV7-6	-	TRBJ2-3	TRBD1	CASSWGQGTDTQYF	TGTGCCAGCAGCTGGGGACAGGGCACAGATACGCAGTATTTT
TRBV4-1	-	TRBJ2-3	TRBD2	CASSQPLEREGPDTQYF	TGCGCCAGCAGCCAGCCCTTAGAGCGGGAGGGGCCAGATACGCAGTATTTT
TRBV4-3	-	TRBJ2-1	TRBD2	CASSQPSSGIYNEQFF	TGCGCCAGCAGCCAGCCCTCTAGCGGAATCTACAATGAGCAGTTCTTC
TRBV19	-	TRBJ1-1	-	CASTDRYTEAFF	TGTGCCAGTACCGACAGGTACACTGAAGCTTTCTTT
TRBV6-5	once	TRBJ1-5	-	CASSYNLRQPQHF	TGTGCCAGCAGTTACAATTTGCGTCAGCCCCAGCATTTT
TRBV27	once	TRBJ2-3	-	CASSWTFTGFTDTQYF	TGTGCCAGCAGTTGGACCTTTACAGGGTTCACAGATACGCAGTATTTT
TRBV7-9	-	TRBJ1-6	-	CASSSPGGSSYNSPLHF	TGTGCCAGCAGCTCCCCCGGGGGAAGCTCCTATAATTCACCCCTCCACTTT
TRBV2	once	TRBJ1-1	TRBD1	CASHRDSYQSEAFF	TGTGCCAGCCACCGGGACAGTTATCAGTCTGAAGCTTTCTTT